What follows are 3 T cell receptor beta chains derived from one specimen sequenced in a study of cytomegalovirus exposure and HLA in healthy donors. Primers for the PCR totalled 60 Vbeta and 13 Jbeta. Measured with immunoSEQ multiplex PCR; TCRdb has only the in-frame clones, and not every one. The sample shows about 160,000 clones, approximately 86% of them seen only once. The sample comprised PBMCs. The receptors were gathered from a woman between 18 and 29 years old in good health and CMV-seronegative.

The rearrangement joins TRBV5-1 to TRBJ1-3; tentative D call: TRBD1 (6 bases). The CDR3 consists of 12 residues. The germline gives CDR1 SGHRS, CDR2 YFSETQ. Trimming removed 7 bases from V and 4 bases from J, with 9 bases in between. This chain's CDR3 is CASADRGNTIYF. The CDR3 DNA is TGCGCCAGCGCCGACAGGGGAAACACCATATATTTT.

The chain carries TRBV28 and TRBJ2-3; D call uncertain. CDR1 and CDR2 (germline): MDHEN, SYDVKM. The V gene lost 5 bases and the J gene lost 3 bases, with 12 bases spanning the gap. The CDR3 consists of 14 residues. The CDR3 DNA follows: TGTGCCAGCAGTCCTTCGACTGGGACAGATACGCAGTATTTT. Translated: CASSPSTGTDTQYF. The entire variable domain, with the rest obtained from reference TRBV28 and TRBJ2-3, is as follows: DVKVTQSSRYLVKRTGEKVFLECVQDMDHENMFWYRQDPGLGLRLIYFSYDVKMKEKGDIPEGYSVSREKKERFSLILESASTNQTSMYLCASSPSTGTDTQYFGPGTRLTVL.

The CDR3 here is CASSPNPDRGNGYTF. CDR3 nucleotide sequence: TGTGCCAGTAGTCCAAACCCGGACAGGGGGAATGGCTACACCTTC. The chain uses TRBV19 and TRBJ1-2; 10 nucleotides line up with TRBD1. Germline loops: CDR1 LNHDA, CDR2 SQIVND (reference sequence). This CDR3 has 15 residues. The V segment lost 5 bases and the J segment 6 bases; nucleotides outside the gene matches: 9.